These 20 T cell receptor beta chains originate from one sample sequenced in a study of cytomegalovirus exposure and HLA in healthy donors. The primer mix had 60 Vbeta and 13 Jbeta primers. Assay: immunoSEQ multiplex PCR; the TCRdb copy retains only in-frame clones and omits some. The table lists 150,000 to 200,000 clones, 75% to 80% of them singletons. Material for sequencing was PBMCs. All receptors derive from a woman in her 50s in good health and CMV-seropositive.

The chain is built from TRBV6-6 and TRBJ2-5; 7 positions match TRBD2. There are 14 residues in the CDR3. Per germline, CDR1 MNHNY and CDR2 SVGAGI (reference sequence). J gave up 1 base and V 5 bases, and 4 bases lay outside the gene matches. DNA of the CDR3: TGTGCCAGCAGTGCCGGACTAGGCCAAGAGACCCAGTACTTC. Translated, it gives CASSAGLGQETQYF.

The rearrangement uses TRBV7-6 and TRBJ2-7; 9 bases fit TRBD1. Per the germline V gene, CDR1 is SGHVS and CDR2 is FNYEAQ. The CDR3 spans 14 residues. J lost 3 bases, V lost 5 bases, and 5 bases had no gene match. This CDR3 reads CASSRGTGYYEQYF. In DNA, the CDR3 is TGTGCCAGCAGCCGGGGGACAGGGTACTACGAGCAGTACTTC.

This clone was recorded a few times. The rearrangement uses TRBV10-1 and TRBJ2-7, with a possible D match to TRBD2 (5 bases). Germline loops: CDR1 WNHNN, CDR2 SYGVQD (reference sequence). The CDR3 runs 14 residues. V was clipped by 6 bases and J by 0 bases, with 12 bases between them. The CDR3 sequence is CASSPRRDSYEQYF. The DNA for the CDR3 is TGCGCCAGCAGCCCTCGTCGGGACTCCTACGAGCAGTACTTC.

The CDR3 nucleotides read TGTGCCAGCAGCTCGGACAGGGTTGGCTACACCTTC. Its protein product is CASSSDRVGYTF. The chain employs TRBV7-2 and TRBJ1-2, with 8 bases matching TRBD1. With 4 bases clipped from V and 7 bases from J, the junction kept 2 bases outside the gene matches. This CDR3 has 12 residues. The germline V gene has CDR1 SGHTA and CDR2 FQGNSA.

CDR3 protein: CASSPRDRGYEQYF. CDR3 in DNA: TGTGCCAGCAGTCCCCGGGACAGGGGTTACGAGCAGTACTTC. The chain joins TRBV28 to TRBJ2-7, with 10 bases matching TRBD1. The germline V gene encodes CDR1 MDHEN and CDR2 SYDVKM. The ends lost 5 bases at V and 4 bases at J; junction bases unmatched: 5. The CDR3 sequence is 14 residues long.

The chain is built from TRBV7-9 and TRBJ2-3; 9 nucleotides agree with TRBD1. J gave up 4 bases and V 5 bases, and 4 bases lay outside the gene matches. Germline values: CDR1 SEHNR, CDR2 FQNEAQ (reference sequence). The CDR3 loop spans 14 amino acids. The CDR3 spells CASSAQGASDTQYF. For the CDR3, the DNA is TGTGCCAGCAGCGCACAGGGGGCCTCAGATACGCAGTATTTT.

CDR3 sequence reads: CASSSQGLAGGATQYF. CDR3 coding DNA: TGTGCCAGCAGCTCACAAGGACTAGCGGGGGGGGCGACCCAGTACTTC. The chain carries TRBV13 and TRBJ2-5; TRBD2 matches 15 bases. CDR1 is PRHDT, CDR2 FYEKMQ, per germline (reference sequence). Trimming took 4 bases from V and 7 from J; bases not matched to a gene: 7. The CDR3 totals 16 residues.

The V and J genes are TRBV11-2 and TRBJ1-6, with D perhaps matching TRBD1 (5 bases). From germline, CDR1 is SGHAT and CDR2 FQNNGV. This CDR3 spans 15 amino acids. V was cut by 1 base and J by 6 bases, with 10 bases left in between. This chain's CDR3 is CASSLGQTFNSPLHF. The CDR3 DNA follows: TGTGCCAGCAGCTTAGGACAGACCTTTAATTCACCCCTCCACTTT.

The chain combines TRBV30 with TRBJ1-5; D might be TRBD1 (5 bases). Germline V CDR1 and CDR2: GTSNPN, SVGIG (reference sequence). V dropped 4 bases and J dropped 1 base, with 14 bases sitting between them. The CDR3 sequence is 15 residues long. For the CDR3, the DNA is TGTGCCTGGAACCACGGGGGAGCGAGCAATCAGCCCCAGCATTTT. It specifies CAWNHGGASNQPQHF.

The CDR3 reads CASSLDGQAGDYTF. DNA for the CDR3: TGCGCCAGCAGCTTGGACGGACAGGCCGGTGACTACACCTTC. The V and J genes are TRBV5-1 and TRBJ1-2; 7 nucleotides line up with TRBD1. V dropped 0 bases and J dropped 10; count of bases not matched to a gene: 9. This CDR3 comprises 14 residues. Germline CDR1 SGHRS, CDR2 YFSETQ.

The sample holds one count of this clone. The chain combines TRBV6-6 with TRBJ2-7; no reliable D call. The CDR3 has 13 residues. V lost 0 bases to trimming and J lost 3 bases, with 6 bases between them. From germline, CDR1 is MNHNY and CDR2 SVGAGI (reference sequence). CDR3 protein: CASSYSAFYEQYF. CDR3 sequence (DNA): TGTGCCAGCAGTTACTCAGCTTTCTACGAGCAGTACTTC.

CDR3 amino acids: CASSETTGRVSLFGEQFF. CDR3 nucleotide sequence: TGTGCCAGCAGTGAAACCACGGGGAGGGTGTCCCTTTTTGGTGAGCAGTTCTTC. The chain has TRBV6-1 and TRBJ2-1, with TRBD2 matching 7 bases. After removal of 2 bases from V and 9 bases from J, the junction contained 19 bases not matched to a gene. This CDR3 is 18 amino acids long. The germline gives CDR1 MNHNS, CDR2 SASEGT.

In its sample, this clone was seen a few times. The chain's CDR3 is CASSPSEGGEKLFF. DNA for the CDR3: TGTGCCAGCAGTCCTTCAGAGGGCGGTGAAAAACTGTTTTTT. The J gene is TRBJ1-4, the V gene TRBV6-5; D gene unclear. The germline V and J ends were trimmed by 5 bases and 7 bases, with 14 bases remaining between them. The CDR3 has 14 residues. Germline V lookup: CDR1 MNHEY, CDR2 SVGAGI.

The table lists this clone with a count of one. V and J are TRBV19 and TRBJ1-5, with 11 positions matching TRBD1. The germline V gene has CDR1 LNHDA and CDR2 SQIVND (reference sequence). V shed 10 bases, J shed 4 bases, and the junction held 6 bases outside the gene matches. This CDR3 is 14 amino acids long. The CDR3 loop is CATGTGGGNQPQHF. The CDR3 DNA is TGTGCCACTGGGACAGGGGGAGGTAATCAGCCCCAGCATTTT.

This CDR3 reads CASSYSRGSPEAFF. In nucleotides, the CDR3 is TGTGCCAGCAGTTACTCGAGAGGGTCCCCTGAAGCTTTCTTT. The chain uses TRBV6-5 and TRBJ1-1; unclear D gene. CDR1 is MNHEY and CDR2 is SVGAGI in the germline V gene. CDR3 length: 14 amino acids. V dropped 0 bases and J dropped 6 bases, with 11 bases sitting between them.

This clone was picked up a small number of times. The chain combines TRBV7-2 with TRBJ2-3; 9 bases fit TRBD2. Germline V gives CDR1 SGHTA, CDR2 FQGNSA. CDR3 length: 14 residues. Trimming took 8 bases from V and 6 from J; bases not matched to a gene: 9. As DNA, the CDR3 is TGTGCCAGCGGGAGCGGGGGGCCCCGGGATACGCAGTATTTT. Encoded protein: CASGSGGPRDTQYF. Supplemented by reference TRBV7-2 and TRBJ2-3, the full variable domain reads GAGVSQSPSNKVTEKGKDVELRCDPISGHTALYWYRQSLGQGLEFLIYFQGNSAPDKSGLPSDRFSAERTGGSVSTLTIQRTQQEDSAVYLCASGSGGPRDTQYFGPGTRLTVL.

The chain recombines TRBV5-1 with TRBJ2-3; 7 bases are shared with TRBD2. After removal of 1 base from V and 1 base from J, the junction contained 6 bases not matched to a gene. The CDR3 length is 16 residues. Germline CDR1 SGHRS, CDR2 YFSETQ. The CDR3 DNA reads as TGCGCCAGCAGCTTGTTTGCGGGGGTCCGCACAGATACGCAGTATTTT. Its protein product is CASSLFAGVRTDTQYF.

V and J are TRBV6-1 and TRBJ2-6; TRBD1 agrees at 7 bases. V shed 7 bases, J shed 1 base, and the junction held 4 bases outside the gene matches. Per germline, CDR1 MNHNS and CDR2 SASEGT. CDR3 length: 15 amino acids. The CDR3 loop is CASTHRGSGANVLTF. The CDR3 coding sequence is TGTGCCAGCACACACAGGGGATCTGGGGCCAACGTCCTGACTTTC.

This clone was counted a few times. The V and J genes are TRBV5-1 and TRBJ1-5; D call uncertain. The CDR3 consists of 14 residues. CDR1 SGHRS and CDR2 YFSETQ come from the germline V gene. V lost 0 bases to trimming and J lost 5 bases, with 9 bases between them. The CDR3 sequence is CASSLGPVDQPQHF. The DNA of the CDR3 is TGCGCCAGCAGCTTGGGGCCAGTTGATCAGCCCCAGCATTTT.

This clone appeared a single time. This chain joins TRBV14 and TRBJ2-7, with D perhaps matching TRBD1 (5 bases). The V and J ends lost 2 bases and 3 bases respectively, with 8 bases between them. Germline CDR1 SGHDN, CDR2 FVKESK. The CDR3 spans 13 residues. DNA for the CDR3: TGTGCCAGCAGCCAATTAGGGGTCTACGAGCAGTACTTC. Encoded protein: CASSQLGVYEQYF.